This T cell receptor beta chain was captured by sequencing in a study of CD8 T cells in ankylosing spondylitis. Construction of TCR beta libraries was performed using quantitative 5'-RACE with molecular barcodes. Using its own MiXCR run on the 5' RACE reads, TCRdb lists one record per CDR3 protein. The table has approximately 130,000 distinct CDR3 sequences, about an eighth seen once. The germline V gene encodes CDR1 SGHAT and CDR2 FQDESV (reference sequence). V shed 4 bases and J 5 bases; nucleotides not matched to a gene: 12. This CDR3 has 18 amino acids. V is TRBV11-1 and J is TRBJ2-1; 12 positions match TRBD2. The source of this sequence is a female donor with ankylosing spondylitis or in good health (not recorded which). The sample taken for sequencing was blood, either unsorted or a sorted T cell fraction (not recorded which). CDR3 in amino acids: CASSWRLAGDPRNNEQFF. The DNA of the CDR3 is TGTGCCAGCAGCTGGAGACTAGCGGGAGACCCTCGTAACAATGAGCAGTTCTTC.